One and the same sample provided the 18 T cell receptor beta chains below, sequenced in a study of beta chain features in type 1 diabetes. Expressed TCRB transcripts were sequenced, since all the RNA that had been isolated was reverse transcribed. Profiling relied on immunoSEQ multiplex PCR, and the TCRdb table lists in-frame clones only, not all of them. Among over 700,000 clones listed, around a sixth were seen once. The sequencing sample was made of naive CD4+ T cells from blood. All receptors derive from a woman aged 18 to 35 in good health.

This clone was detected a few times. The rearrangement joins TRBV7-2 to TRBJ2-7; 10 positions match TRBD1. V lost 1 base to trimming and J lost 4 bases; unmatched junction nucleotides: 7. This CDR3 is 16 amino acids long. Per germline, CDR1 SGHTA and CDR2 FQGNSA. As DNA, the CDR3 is TGTGCCAGCAGCTTAGTAGGGGGGACAGGGGCGTACGAGCAGTACTTC. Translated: CASSLVGGTGAYEQYF.

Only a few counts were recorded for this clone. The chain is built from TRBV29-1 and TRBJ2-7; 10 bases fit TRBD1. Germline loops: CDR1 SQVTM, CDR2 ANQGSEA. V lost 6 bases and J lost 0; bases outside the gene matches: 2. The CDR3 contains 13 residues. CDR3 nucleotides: TGCAGCGTAAGACAGGGGGCCTCCTACGAGCAGTACTTC. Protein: CSVRQGASYEQYF.

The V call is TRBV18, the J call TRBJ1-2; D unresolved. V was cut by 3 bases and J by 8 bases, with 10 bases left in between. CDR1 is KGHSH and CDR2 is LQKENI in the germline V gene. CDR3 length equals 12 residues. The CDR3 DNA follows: TGTGCCAGCTCACCGACGTTTTACGGCTACACCTTC. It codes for CASSPTFYGYTF. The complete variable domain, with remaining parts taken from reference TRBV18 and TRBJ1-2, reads NAGVMQNPRHLVRRRGQEARLRCSPMKGHSHVYWYRQLPEEGLKFMVYLQKENIIDESGMPKERFSAEFPKEGPSILRIQQVVRGDSAAYFCASSPTFYGYTFGSGTRLTVV.

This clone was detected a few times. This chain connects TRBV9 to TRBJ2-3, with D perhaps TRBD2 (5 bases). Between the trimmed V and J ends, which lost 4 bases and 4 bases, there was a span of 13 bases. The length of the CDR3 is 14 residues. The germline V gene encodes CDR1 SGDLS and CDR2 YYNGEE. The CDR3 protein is CASSKGESADTQYF. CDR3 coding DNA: TGTGCCAGCAGCAAGGGAGAATCAGCAGATACGCAGTATTTT.

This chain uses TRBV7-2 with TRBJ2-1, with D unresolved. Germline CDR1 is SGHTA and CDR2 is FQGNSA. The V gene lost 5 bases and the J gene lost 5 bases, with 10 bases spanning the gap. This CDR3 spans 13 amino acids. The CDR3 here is CASSLTVDNEQFF. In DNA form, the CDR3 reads TGTGCCAGCAGCCTGACCGTTGACAATGAGCAGTTCTTC.

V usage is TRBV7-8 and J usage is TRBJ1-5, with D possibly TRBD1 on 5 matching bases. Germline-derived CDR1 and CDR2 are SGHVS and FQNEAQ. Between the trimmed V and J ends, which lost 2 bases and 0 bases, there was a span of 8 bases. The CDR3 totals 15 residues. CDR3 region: CASSLQGTSNQPQHF. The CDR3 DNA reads TGTGCCAGCAGCTTACAGGGTACTAGCAATCAGCCCCAGCATTTT. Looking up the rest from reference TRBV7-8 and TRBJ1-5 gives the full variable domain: GAGVSQSPRYKVAKRGQDVALRCDPISGHVSLFWYQQALGQGPEFLTYFQNEAQLDKSGLPSDRFFAERPEGSVSTLKIQRTQQEDSAVYLCASSLQGTSNQPQHFGDGTRLSIL.

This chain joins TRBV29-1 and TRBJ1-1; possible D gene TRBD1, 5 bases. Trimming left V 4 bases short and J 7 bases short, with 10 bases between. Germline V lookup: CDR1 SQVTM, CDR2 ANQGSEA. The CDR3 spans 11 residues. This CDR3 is CSVGTYHEAFF. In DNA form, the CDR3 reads TGCAGCGTTGGGACATATCATGAAGCTTTCTTT. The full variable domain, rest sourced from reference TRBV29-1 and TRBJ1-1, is SAVISQKPSRDICQRGTSLTIQCQVDSQVTMMFWYRQQPGQSLTLIATANQGSEATYESGFVIDKFPISRPNLTFSTLTVSNMSPEDSSIYLCSVGTYHEAFFGQGTRLTVV.

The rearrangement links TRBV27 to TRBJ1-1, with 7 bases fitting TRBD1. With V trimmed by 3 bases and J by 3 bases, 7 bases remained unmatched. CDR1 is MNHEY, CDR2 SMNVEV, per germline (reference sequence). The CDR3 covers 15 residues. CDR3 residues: CASSFSGTGDTEAFF. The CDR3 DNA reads TGTGCCAGCAGTTTCTCCGGAACAGGGGACACTGAAGCTTTCTTT.

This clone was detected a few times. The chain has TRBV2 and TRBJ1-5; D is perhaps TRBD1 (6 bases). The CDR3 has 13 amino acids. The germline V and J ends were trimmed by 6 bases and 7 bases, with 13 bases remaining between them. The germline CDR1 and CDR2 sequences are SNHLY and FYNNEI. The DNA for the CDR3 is TGTGCCAGCAGGCCCCAGGGGATCCAGCCCCAGCATTTT. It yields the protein CASRPQGIQPQHF.

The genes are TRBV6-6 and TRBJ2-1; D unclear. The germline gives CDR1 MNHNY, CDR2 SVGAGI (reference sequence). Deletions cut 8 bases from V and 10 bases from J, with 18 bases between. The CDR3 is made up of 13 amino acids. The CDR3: CASLGRPSDEQFF. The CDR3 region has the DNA TGTGCCAGCCTTGGCAGGCCCTCGGACGAGCAGTTCTTC.

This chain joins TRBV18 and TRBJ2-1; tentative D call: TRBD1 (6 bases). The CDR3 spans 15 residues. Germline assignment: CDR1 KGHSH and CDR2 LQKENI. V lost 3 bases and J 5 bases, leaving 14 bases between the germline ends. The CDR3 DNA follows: TGTGCCAGCTCACCCAGCATGGGGGCGGACAATGAGCAGTTCTTC. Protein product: CASSPSMGADNEQFF.

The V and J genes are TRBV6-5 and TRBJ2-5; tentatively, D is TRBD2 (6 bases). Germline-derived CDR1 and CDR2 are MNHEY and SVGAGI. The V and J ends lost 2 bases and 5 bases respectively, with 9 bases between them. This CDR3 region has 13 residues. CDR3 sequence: CASSYERGETQYF. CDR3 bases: TGTGCCAGCAGTTACGAACGGGGGGAGACCCAGTACTTC.

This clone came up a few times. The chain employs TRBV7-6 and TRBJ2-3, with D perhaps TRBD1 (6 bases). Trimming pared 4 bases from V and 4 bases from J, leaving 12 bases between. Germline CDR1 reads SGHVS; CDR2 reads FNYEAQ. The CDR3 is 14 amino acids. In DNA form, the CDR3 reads TGTGCCAGCAGCTACAGGGTCGGCTCAGATACGCAGTATTTT. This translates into CASSYRVGSDTQYF.

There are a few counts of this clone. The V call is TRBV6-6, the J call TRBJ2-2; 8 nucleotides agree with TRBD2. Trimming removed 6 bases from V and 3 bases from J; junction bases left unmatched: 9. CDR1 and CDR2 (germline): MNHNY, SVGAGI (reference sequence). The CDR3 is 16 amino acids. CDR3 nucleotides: TGTGCCAGCAGACCTCCCTCTAGCGGGTACACCGGGGAGCTGTTTTTT. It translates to CASRPPSSGYTGELFF.

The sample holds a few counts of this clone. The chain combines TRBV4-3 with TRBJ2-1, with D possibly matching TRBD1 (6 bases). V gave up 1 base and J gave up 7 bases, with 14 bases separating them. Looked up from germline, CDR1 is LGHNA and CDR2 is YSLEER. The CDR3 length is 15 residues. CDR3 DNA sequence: TGCGCCAGCAGCCAAGTCTACAGGGATTTGAATGAGCAGTTCTTC. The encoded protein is CASSQVYRDLNEQFF.

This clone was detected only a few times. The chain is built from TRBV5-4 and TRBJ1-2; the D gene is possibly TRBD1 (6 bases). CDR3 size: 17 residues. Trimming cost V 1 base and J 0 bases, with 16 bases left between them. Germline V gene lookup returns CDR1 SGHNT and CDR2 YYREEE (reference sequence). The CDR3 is CASSLPSPGHPNYGYTF. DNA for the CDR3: TGTGCCAGCAGCTTGCCATCTCCGGGACATCCTAACTATGGCTACACCTTC.

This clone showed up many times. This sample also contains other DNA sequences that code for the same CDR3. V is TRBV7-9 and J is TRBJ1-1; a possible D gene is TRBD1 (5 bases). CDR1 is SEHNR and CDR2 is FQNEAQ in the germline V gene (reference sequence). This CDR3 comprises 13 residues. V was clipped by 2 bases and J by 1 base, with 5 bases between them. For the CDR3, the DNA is TGTGCCAGCAGCTTACAGGGGAACACTGAAGCTTTCTTT. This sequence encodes CASSLQGNTEAFF.

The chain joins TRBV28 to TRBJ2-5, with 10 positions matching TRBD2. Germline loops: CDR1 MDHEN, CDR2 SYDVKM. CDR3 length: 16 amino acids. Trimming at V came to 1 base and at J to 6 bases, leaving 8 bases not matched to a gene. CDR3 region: CASSLSASGSGKTQYF. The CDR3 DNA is TGTGCCAGCAGTTTATCCGCTAGCGGGAGTGGGAAGACCCAGTACTTC. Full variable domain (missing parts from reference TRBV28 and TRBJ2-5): DVKVTQSSRYLVKRTGEKVFLECVQDMDHENMFWYRQDPGLGLRLIYFSYDVKMKEKGDIPEGYSVSREKKERFSLILESASTNQTSMYLCASSLSASGSGKTQYFGPGTRLLVL.